This is a list of T cell receptor beta chains from one sample in a study of shared clonotypes between healthy human individuals. Profiling relied on immunoSEQ multiplex PCR, and the TCRdb table lists in-frame clones only, not all of them. The sample contains around 1.6 million clones, approximately 98% of which appear only once. The sequenced sample consisted of naive CD4+ T cells sorted from blood. Every receptor here comes from a man between 25 and 39 years old in good health. CDR3s include the opening cysteine and the closing phenylalanine or tryptophan. The order of the fields is clone size, J gene, D gene, V gene, CDR3 protein, CDR3 DNA. D genes are given only for firm matches. Clone size appears in some rows only: once, few, many, or a class for an expanded clone.

few TRBJ1-5 - TRBV18 CASSPQPQGQPQHF TGTGCCAGCTCACCACAGCCACAGGGTCAGCCCCAGCATTTT
- TRBJ2-6 - TRBV6-1 CASSEMGWGFGANVLTF TGTGCCAGCAGTGAAATGGGCTGGGGATTCGGGGCCAACGTCCTGACTTTC
- TRBJ1-2 TRBD1 TRBV28 CASSPGDDRVHGYTF TGTGCCAGCAGTCCAGGAGATGACAGGGTCCATGGCTACACCTTC
- TRBJ1-4 - TRBV4-3 CASSQDRGGTNEKLFF TGCGCCAGCAGCCAAGATCGGGGGGGCACTAATGAAAAACTGTTTTTT
- TRBJ2-2 - TRBV5-1 CASSFSKRNPNTGELFF TGCGCCAGCAGCTTTAGTAAGCGGAACCCGAACACCGGGGAGCTGTTTTTT
- TRBJ1-2 - TRBV9 CASSARGANYGYTF TGTGCCAGCAGCGCCAGGGGCGCTAACTATGGCTACACCTTC
- TRBJ2-1 - TRBV7-9 CASSFLEIEYNEQFF TGTGCCAGCAGCTTTCTAGAGATCGAATACAATGAGCAGTTCTTC
- TRBJ2-7 TRBD2 TRBV6-5 CASGRELSEQYF TGTGCCAGCGGGCGGGAGCTCTCCGAGCAGTACTTC
- TRBJ2-7 TRBD2 TRBV5-4 CASSRGLAGVEYEQYF TGTGCCAGCAGCCGGGGACTAGCGGGAGTGGAGTACGAGCAGTACTTC
- TRBJ1-5 - TRBV28 CASSLLGQAVNQPQHF TGTGCCAGCAGTTTATTGGGACAAGCCGTCAATCAGCCCCAGCATTTT
- TRBJ2-1 - TRBV6-5 CASSSFGGGPGEQFF TGTGCCAGCAGTTCGTTCGGTGGCGGTCCAGGTGAGCAGTTCTTC
- TRBJ2-2 - TRBV18 CASSGGGIRANTGELFF TGTGCCAGCTCTGGGGGCGGAATACGAGCGAACACCGGGGAGCTGTTTTTT
- TRBJ2-3 - TRBV28 CASGITATSTDTQYF TGTGCCAGCGGGATCACAGCAACTAGCACAGATACGCAGTATTTT
- TRBJ2-1 - TRBV2 CASSRLRSTPSASRDNEQFF TGTGCCAGCAGCCGACTAAGGTCAACCCCCTCTGCTTCTAGAGACAATGAGCAGTTCTTC
- TRBJ2-1 TRBD2 TRBV10-2 CASTPRVAGINEQFF TGCGCCAGCACCCCTCGGGTAGCGGGCATCAATGAGCAGTTCTTC
- TRBJ2-2 - TRBV15 CATSRDRGGATGELFF TGTGCCACCAGCAGAGACCGAGGCGGGGCCACCGGGGAGCTGTTTTTT
- TRBJ2-7 - TRBV11-3 CASSPSIRASEQYF TGTGCCAGCAGCCCCTCTATCAGGGCTTCCGAGCAGTACTTC
- TRBJ1-4 - TRBV18 CASSPGQGIVNEKLFF TGTGCCAGCTCACCAGGACAAGGGATAGTTAATGAAAAACTGTTTTTT
- TRBJ2-6 TRBD1 TRBV5-4 CASSQDRAGANVLTF TGTGCCAGCAGCCAGGACAGGGCTGGGGCCAACGTCCTGACTTTC
- TRBJ2-7 - TRBV7-9 CASSFGIYSYEQYF TGTGCCAGCAGCTTCGGGATCTACTCCTACGAGCAGTACTTC
once TRBJ2-1 - TRBV20-1 CSAPPRGHGFF TGCAGTGCTCCTCCAAGGGGTCATGGGTTCTTC
- TRBJ1-5 TRBD1 TRBV19 CASSRAGGARSNQPQHF TGTGCCAGTAGTAGAGCAGGGGGCGCAAGGAGCAATCAGCCCCAGCATTTT
- TRBJ2-7 - TRBV5-1 CASSRDFYEQYF TGCGCCAGCAGCCGGGATTTCTACGAGCAGTACTTC
- TRBJ1-2 - TRBV2 CASSEVRGITNGYTF TGTGCCAGCAGTGAAGTACGAGGTATTACGAATGGCTACACCTTC
- TRBJ2-3 TRBD2 TRBV5-1 CASSGGLAGVDTQYF TGCGCCAGCAGCGGGGGACTAGCGGGGGTAGATACGCAGTATTTT
- TRBJ2-5 - TRBV10-3 CAISESEKETQYF TGTGCCATCAGTGAATCCGAAAAAGAGACCCAGTACTTC
once TRBJ2-1 - TRBV15 CATLRVGHIYNEQFF TGTGCCACGCTCAGGGTGGGGCATATTTACAATGAGCAGTTCTTC
- TRBJ2-5 TRBD2 TRBV5-1 CASSLPGTSGRAGLETQYF TGCGCCAGCAGCTTACCAGGGACTAGCGGGAGGGCCGGGTTGGAGACCCAGTACTTC
- TRBJ2-3 - TRBV9 CASSVGGQSTDTQYF TGTGCCAGCAGCGTAGGCGGACAGAGCACAGATACGCAGTATTTT
- TRBJ2-3 TRBD1 TRBV18 CASSPGQGSTDTQYF TGTGCCAGCTCACCGGGACAGGGTTCTACAGATACGCAGTATTTT
- TRBJ1-5 - TRBV10-1 CASSEPGQSNQPQHF TGCGCCAGCAGTGAGCCAGGGCAATCCAATCAGCCCCAGCATTTT
- TRBJ2-3 TRBD2 TRBV7-6 CASSQGTSLSTDTQYF TGTGCCAGCAGCCAAGGGACTAGCCTTAGCACAGATACGCAGTATTTT